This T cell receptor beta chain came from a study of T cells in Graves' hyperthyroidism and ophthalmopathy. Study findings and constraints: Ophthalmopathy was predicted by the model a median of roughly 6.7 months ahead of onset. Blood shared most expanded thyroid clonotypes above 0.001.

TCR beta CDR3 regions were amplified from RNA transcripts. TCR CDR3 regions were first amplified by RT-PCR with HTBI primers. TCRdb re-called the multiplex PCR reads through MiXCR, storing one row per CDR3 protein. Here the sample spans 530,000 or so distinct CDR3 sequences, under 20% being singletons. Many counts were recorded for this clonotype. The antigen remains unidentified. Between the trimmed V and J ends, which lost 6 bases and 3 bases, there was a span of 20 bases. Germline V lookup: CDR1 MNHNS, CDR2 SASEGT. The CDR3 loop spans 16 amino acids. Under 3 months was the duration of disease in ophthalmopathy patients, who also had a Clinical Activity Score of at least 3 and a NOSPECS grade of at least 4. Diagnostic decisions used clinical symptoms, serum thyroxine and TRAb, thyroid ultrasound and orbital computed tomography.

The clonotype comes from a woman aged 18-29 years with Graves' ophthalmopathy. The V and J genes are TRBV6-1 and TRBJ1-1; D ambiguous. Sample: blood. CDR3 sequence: CASRTYLARRDTEAFF. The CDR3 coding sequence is TGTGCCAGCAGAACCTATCTCGCCCGTAGGGACACTGAAGCTTTCTTT.